The 7 T cell receptor beta chains presented below share a single source sample, sequenced in a study of graft-versus-host responses after intestinal transplantation. Graft samples were processed, releasing intraepithelial and lamina propria lymphocytes. Assay: immunoSEQ multiplex PCR; the TCRdb copy retains only in-frame clones and omits some. The sample lists tens of thousands of clones; roughly 89% were seen once. The source was ileum tissue, collected approximately 370 days after transplant. All receptors come from a human patient who received an intestinal transplant, so some T cells may come from the graft donor.

V usage is TRBV9 and J usage is TRBJ1-2; 8 bases align to TRBD1. CDR3 size: 14 residues. V gave up 2 bases and J gave up 7 bases; unmatched junction bases: 7. Germline V gene lookup returns CDR1 SGDLS and CDR2 YYNGEE. CDR3 region: CASSVGQGTGGYTF. The CDR3 bases are TGTGCCAGCAGCGTCGGACAGGGCACGGGTGGCTACACCTTC. Filled out from reference TRBV9 and TRBJ1-2, the complete variable domain reads DSGVTQTPKHLITATGQRVTLRCSPRSGDLSVYWYQQSLDQGLQFLIQYYNGEERAKGNILERFSAQQFPDLHSELNLSSLELGDSALYFCASSVGQGTGGYTFGSGTRLTVV.

V usage is TRBV4-1 and J usage is TRBJ2-5; tentatively, D is TRBD1 (5 bases). The DNA matches TRBJ2-7 better at its end, which makes the J call doubtful. Germline loops: CDR1 MGHRA, CDR2 YSYEKL. The CDR3 totals 14 residues. Here the CDR3 reads CASSHPPAGNEQYF. The CDR3 region has the DNA TGCGCCAGCAGCCATCCCCCCGCAGGGAACGAGCAGTACTTC.

The chain combines TRBV7-9 with TRBJ2-1; 7 nucleotides align to TRBD2. Per germline, CDR1 SEHNR and CDR2 FQNEAQ (reference sequence). Unmatched junction bases numbered 2, after V lost 3 bases and J lost 0 bases. The CDR3 extends over 15 amino acids. In DNA, the CDR3 is TGTGCCAGCAGCTTGGGAGGGCTCTCCTACAATGAGCAGTTCTTC. As protein: CASSLGGLSYNEQFF. The whole variable domain, filled in from reference TRBV7-9 and TRBJ2-1, reads DTGVSQNPRHKITKRGQNVTFRCDPISEHNRLYWYRQTLGQGPEFLTYFQNEAQLEKSRLLSDRFSAERPKGSFSTLEIQRTEQGDSAMYLCASSLGGLSYNEQFFGPGTRLTVL.

The chain combines TRBV5-1 with TRBJ1-2; D uncertain. There are 14 residues in the CDR3. The germline gives CDR1 SGHRS, CDR2 YFSETQ. V was cut by 2 bases and J by 5 bases, with 13 bases left in between. The CDR3, as DNA: TGCGCCAGCAGCTTAGGAGCAGCTCGTTATGGCTACACCTTC. It codes for CASSLGAARYGYTF. The whole variable domain, remainder taken from reference TRBV5-1 and TRBJ1-2, is KAGVTQTPRYLIKTRGQQVTLSCSPISGHRSVSWYQQTPGQGLQFLFEYFSETQRNKGNFPGRFSGRQFSNSRSEMNVSTLELGDSALYLCASSLGAARYGYTFGSGTRLTVV.

The genes are TRBV11-2 and TRBJ2-3, with 9 bases matching TRBD2. CDR3 length: 17 residues. CDR1 and CDR2 from the germline V gene are SGHAT and FQNNGV. The ends lost 2 bases at V and 4 bases at J; junction bases unmatched: 10. The CDR3 DNA is TGTGCCAGCAGCTTATCTAGCGGGAAAGTTTTGGCAGATACGCAGTATTTT. Translation gives CASSLSSGKVLADTQYF.

This clone was counted only a few times. CDR3 nucleotides: TGCGCCAGCAGGGATGGGACAGGGGGAAACACCATATATTTT. Protein: CASRDGTGGNTIYF. This chain uses TRBV5-1 with TRBJ1-3; TRBD1 matches at 9 bases. V was clipped by 5 bases and J by 4 bases; unmatched bases: 4. There are 14 residues in the CDR3. Germline values: CDR1 SGHRS, CDR2 YFSETQ.

This chain links TRBV4-1 with TRBJ2-1; 8 bases are a match to TRBD2. V dropped 7 bases and J dropped 4; count of bases not matched to a gene: 9. This CDR3 has 15 amino acids. CDR1 is MGHRA and CDR2 is YSYEKL in the germline V gene. CDR3 sequence: CASTPSGSKYNEQFF. Written as DNA, the CDR3 is TGCGCCAGCACCCCGAGCGGGAGTAAGTACAATGAGCAGTTCTTC.